The 21 T cell receptor beta chains below all came from one sample that was sequenced in a study of T cells after yellow fever vaccination. TCRdb ran MiXCR on the 5' RACE reads and lists one entry per CDR3 protein. Of a few hundred thousand distinct CDR3 sequences listed, 7% to 9% are singletons. The sample was PBMCs, taken about 41 days after the first yellow fever vaccination. Source of these receptors: a man in his late teens or twenties who received the YFV17D yellow fever vaccine.

This chain uses TRBV7-8 with TRBJ1-3, with D unresolved. Germline assignment: CDR1 SGHVS and CDR2 FQNEAQ. V was cut by 7 bases and J by 0 bases, with 16 bases left in between. This CDR3 has 16 residues. CDR3 in DNA: TGTGCCAGCACCATCCGGGCGAGTGGCTCTGGAAACACCATATATTTT. It translates to CASTIRASGSGNTIYF.

This chain connects TRBV5-1 to TRBJ1-1; 9 bases are shared with TRBD1. This CDR3 comprises 14 residues. Losses at the gene ends were 4 bases for V and 5 bases for J; bases not matched to a gene: 6. CDR1 and CDR2 from the germline V gene are SGHRS and YFSETQ. The CDR3 region is CASSPQGAQTEAFF. DNA for the CDR3: TGCGCCAGCAGCCCACAGGGGGCGCAAACTGAAGCTTTCTTT.

This clonotype was recorded a few times. DNA of the CDR3: TGTGCCAGCAGTTCGTACAGGGGGGCCGGTCAGCCCCAGCATTTT. Translation gives CASSSYRGAGQPQHF. This sequence joins TRBV27 and TRBJ1-5; 8 nucleotides agree with TRBD1. The CDR3 loop spans 15 amino acids. Germline CDR1 MNHEY, CDR2 SMNVEV (reference sequence). Losses at the gene ends were 4 bases for V and 6 bases for J; bases not matched to a gene: 8.

This clonotype was observed a few times. The chain couples TRBV4-2 to TRBJ2-1; TRBD2 aligns across 13 bases. V lost 4 bases and J lost 6; bases outside the gene matches: 9. This CDR3 has 17 amino acids. Germline lookup yields CDR1 LGHNA and CDR2 YNFKEQ. The CDR3 is CASSRLGTSGDLNEQFF. The CDR3, as DNA: TGTGCCAGCAGCCGACTCGGGACTAGCGGGGACCTCAATGAGCAGTTCTTC.

This clonotype was counted at least ten times. The V gene is TRBV7-9, the J gene TRBJ1-2, with 10 bases identical to TRBD1. This CDR3 has 15 amino acids. Germline CDR1 reads SEHNR; CDR2 reads FQNEAQ (reference sequence). J lost 7 bases, V lost 6 bases, and 11 bases had no gene match. The CDR3 region is CASRPTTGGGSGYTF. In nucleotides, the CDR3 is TGTGCCAGCAGGCCTACGACAGGGGGCGGCTCTGGCTACACCTTC. The whole variable domain, remainder taken from reference TRBV7-9 and TRBJ1-2, is DTGVSQNPRHKITKRGQNVTFRCDPISEHNRLYWYRQTLGQGPEFLTYFQNEAQLEKSRLLSDRFSAERPKGSFSTLEIQRTEQGDSAMYLCASRPTTGGGSGYTFGSGTRLTVV.

The chain uses TRBV29-1 and TRBJ1-4; 8 bases match TRBD1. The CDR3 runs to 14 residues. Germline assignment: CDR1 SQVTM and CDR2 ANQGSEA. Germline trimming cut 5 bases from V and 6 bases from J; bases unmatched to any gene: 8. The CDR3 bases are TGCAGCGTTTTGACAGGGGCCGGATATGAAAAACTGTTTTTT. The encoded protein is CSVLTGAGYEKLFF.

This clonotype was picked up a small number of times. The CDR3, as DNA: TGTGCCAGTTCAAGGGGGGGGATGTTCCAAGAGACCCAGTACTTC. It codes for CASSRGGMFQETQYF. This chain joins TRBV9 and TRBJ2-5; D is perhaps TRBD2 (7 bases). The CDR3 has 15 residues. Germline-derived CDR1 and CDR2 are SGDLS and YYNGEE. V lost 8 bases and J lost 1, with 18 bases in between.

A note on this clonotype: A junction boundary mismatches the germline segment, possibly from a read error. The rearrangement links TRBV6-1 to TRBJ2-5; TRBD1 agrees at 8 bases. CDR3 length: 15 amino acids. Germline lookup yields CDR1 MNHNS and CDR2 SASEGT. The CDR3 sequence: CASSVGQGLKETRYF. DNA for the CDR3: TGTGCCAGCAGTGTTGGACAGGGCCTAAAAGAGACCCGGTACTTC.

The chain is built from TRBV9 and TRBJ2-7, with D possibly being TRBD2 (7 bases). V was pared by 2 bases and J by 1 base, with 10 bases between. CDR1 SGDLS and CDR2 YYNGEE come from the germline V gene. This CDR3 has 14 amino acids. This CDR3 is CASSVGGRSYEQYF. The CDR3 DNA is TGTGCCAGCAGCGTGGGGGGGCGGTCCTACGAGCAGTACTTC. The complete variable domain, with remaining parts taken from reference TRBV9 and TRBJ2-7, reads DSGVTQTPKHLITATGQRVTLRCSPRSGDLSVYWYQQSLDQGLQFLIQYYNGEERAKGNILERFSAQQFPDLHSELNLSSLELGDSALYFCASSVGGRSYEQYFGPGTRLTVT.

This clonotype was picked up a small number of times. This sequence joins TRBV27 and TRBJ2-2; D may be TRBD1 (7 bases). Trimming removed 7 bases from V and 6 bases from J, with 24 bases in between. Per germline, CDR1 MNHEY and CDR2 SMNVEV (reference sequence). The CDR3 sequence is 17 residues long. The chain's CDR3 is CASTPLGRQGGPGELFF. The DNA for the CDR3 is TGTGCCAGCACACCACTAGGGAGGCAGGGGGGTCCCGGGGAGCTGTTTTTT.

This clonotype was counted between two and nine times. V usage is TRBV4-3 and J usage is TRBJ2-7; 7 nucleotides agree with TRBD1. There are 14 residues in the CDR3. V gave up 3 bases and J gave up 0 bases; unmatched junction bases: 2. Germline CDR1 reads LGHNA; CDR2 reads YSLEER. Here the CDR3 reads CASSQTGTSYEQYF. The CDR3 coding sequence is TGCGCCAGCAGCCAGACAGGGACCTCCTACGAGCAGTACTTC.

The chain combines TRBV4-2 with TRBJ1-1; D is unresolved. Germline V lookup: CDR1 LGHNA, CDR2 YNFKEQ. The CDR3 length is 15 residues. Trimming took 0 bases from V and 1 from J, leaving 9 bases between them. In DNA form, the CDR3 reads TGTGCCAGCAGCCAAGAAAAAGGGTGGAACACTGAAGCTTTCTTT. This codes for CASSQEKGWNTEAFF.

This clonotype was counted between two and nine times. The chain employs TRBV7-2 and TRBJ1-2; D is uncertain. The CDR3 totals 14 residues. V was trimmed by 5 bases and J by 5 bases, leaving 15 bases between them. Germline V gene data show CDR1 as SGHTA and CDR2 as FQGNSA. CDR3 region: CASSLIPQAYGYTF. As DNA, the CDR3 is TGTGCCAGCAGCCTGATTCCTCAGGCGTATGGCTACACCTTC.

The chain joins TRBV6-5 to TRBJ2-3; tentatively, D is TRBD1 (5 bases). The CDR3 totals 17 residues. Germline V CDR1 and CDR2: MNHEY, SVGAGI. The V end was cut by 6 bases, the J end by 2 bases, with 21 bases between. CDR3 nucleotides: TGTGCCAGCAGCTCTCGGCAGGGAAAAGTGGACACAGATACGCAGTATTTT. Its translation: CASSSRQGKVDTDTQYF.

This clonotype was detected only a few times. V is TRBV27 and J is TRBJ2-2, with D possibly matching TRBD2 (6 bases). This CDR3 has 15 residues. Trimming cost V 8 bases and J 1 base, with 14 bases left between them. CDR1 and CDR2 (germline): MNHEY, SMNVEV (reference sequence). The CDR3 coding sequence is TGTGCCAGCTCTCCGGGACTGTGGAACACCGGGGAGCTGTTTTTT. The encoded protein is CASSPGLWNTGELFF.

This chain uses TRBV30 with TRBJ2-1; D might be TRBD1 (7 bases). Germline CDR1 and CDR2: GTSNPN and SVGIG (reference sequence). Trimming took 8 bases from V and 4 from J, leaving 15 bases between them. The CDR3 extends over 13 amino acids. CDR3 bases: TGTGCCAGCTCCAGGGGGGAATACAATGAGCAGTTCTTC. Its protein is CASSRGEYNEQFF.

The chain combines TRBV7-9 with TRBJ2-7; D is unresolved. From germline, CDR1 is SEHNR and CDR2 FQNEAQ (reference sequence). The CDR3 runs 11 residues. V was trimmed by 2 bases and J by 5 bases, leaving 4 bases between them. CDR3 in DNA: TGTGCCAGCAGCTTATACAACGAGCAGTACTTC. It encodes CASSLYNEQYF.

In this sample, this clonotype turned up a few times. The genes are TRBV5-1 and TRBJ1-2; weak D call: TRBD1 (6 bases). CDR3 length: 14 residues. CDR1 and CDR2 from the germline V gene are SGHRS and YFSETQ. Trimming pared 5 bases from V and 2 bases from J, leaving 13 bases between. The CDR3 DNA is TGCGCCAGCAGGTTAGGGGGGGCAAACTATGGCTACACCTTC. This encodes CASRLGGANYGYTF. The variable domain in full, completed from reference TRBV5-1 and TRBJ1-2, reads KAGVTQTPRYLIKTRGQQVTLSCSPISGHRSVSWYQQTPGQGLQFLFEYFSETQRNKGNFPGRFSGRQFSNSRSEMNVSTLELGDSALYLCASRLGGANYGYTFGSGTRLTVV.

This clonotype was counted between two and nine times. V and J are TRBV14 and TRBJ2-5, with D perhaps given as TRBD1 or TRBD2 (6 bases each). CDR3 length equals 16 residues. V lost 4 bases and J 0 bases, leaving 15 bases between the germline ends. The germline gives CDR1 SGHDN, CDR2 FVKESK. The CDR3 region has the DNA TGTGCCAGCAGCCTAATCGAGGGGGGATACCAAGAGACCCAGTACTTC. Protein product: CASSLIEGGYQETQYF.

This clonotype has only a few counts. V and J are TRBV5-6 and TRBJ2-1, with TRBD2 matching over 8 bases. The germline gives CDR1 SGHDT, CDR2 YYEEEE. The CDR3 spans 15 residues. V was clipped by 7 bases and J by 8 bases; unmatched bases: 14. CDR3 region: CASGGESGGWDEQFF. DNA of the CDR3: TGTGCCAGCGGCGGGGAAAGCGGGGGATGGGATGAGCAGTTCTTC. The variable domain in full, with the rest retrieved from reference TRBV5-6 and TRBJ2-1, is DAGVTQSPTHLIKTRGQQVTLRCSPKSGHDTVSWYQQALGQGPQFIFQYYEEEERQRGNFPDRFSGHQFPNYSSELNVNALLLGDSALYLCASGGESGGWDEQFFGPGTRLTVL.

This clonotype appeared a few times. The V and J genes are TRBV4-1 and TRBJ2-1; 13 bases are a match to TRBD2. Germline values: CDR1 MGHRA, CDR2 YSYEKL. The CDR3 has 15 residues. J gave up 8 bases and V 5 bases, and 6 bases lay outside the gene matches. The CDR3 loop is CASSATSGGRDEQFF. The CDR3 DNA reads TGCGCCAGCAGCGCGACTAGCGGGGGGCGAGATGAGCAGTTCTTC.